Included here is one T cell receptor beta chain sequence, with context. What it binds is not known. The data were taken from a study of post-analysis software for immune sequencing data. Study outcomes and limitations: Comparison of patients with controls showed five TRBV segments more frequent in patients, TRBV5-6, TRBV5-1 and TRBV20-1 among them.

Carried by the TCR beta cDNA libraries were unique molecular identifiers. From about 1 to 10 million T cells, roughly 540,000 cDNA molecules were obtained. TCRdb processed the PCR reads anew with MiXCR; each CDR3 protein has one entry. In the table there are hundreds of thousands of distinct CDR3 sequences, roughly 27% of which are singletons. The CDR3 length is 14 residues. CDR1 and CDR2 from the germline V gene are KGHDR and SFDVKD. Trimming left V 0 bases short and J 5 bases short, with 9 bases between. Source material: blood. The TCR comes from a girl aged 10-17 years with multiple sclerosis. This sequence joins TRBV24-1 and TRBJ2-5; D is possibly TRBD1 or TRBD2 (5 bases each). The CDR3 spells CATSDLEGKETQYF. The CDR3 region has the DNA TGTGCCACCAGTGATTTGGAGGGGAAGGAGACCCAGTACTTC.